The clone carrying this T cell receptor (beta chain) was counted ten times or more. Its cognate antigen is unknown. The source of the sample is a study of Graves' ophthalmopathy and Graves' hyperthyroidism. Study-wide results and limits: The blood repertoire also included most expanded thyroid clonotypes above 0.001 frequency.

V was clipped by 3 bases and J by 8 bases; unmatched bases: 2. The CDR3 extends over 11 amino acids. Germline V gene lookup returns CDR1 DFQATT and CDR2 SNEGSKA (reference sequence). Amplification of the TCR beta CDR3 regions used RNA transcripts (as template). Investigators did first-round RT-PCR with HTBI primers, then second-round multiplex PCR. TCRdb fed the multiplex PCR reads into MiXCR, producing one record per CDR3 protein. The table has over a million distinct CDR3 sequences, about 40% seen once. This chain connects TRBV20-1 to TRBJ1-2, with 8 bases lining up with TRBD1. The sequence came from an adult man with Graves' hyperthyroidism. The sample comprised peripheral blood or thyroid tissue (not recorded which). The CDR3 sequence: CSASRGRGYTF. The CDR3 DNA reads TGCAGTGCTAGCAGGGGGCGAGGCTACACCTTC.